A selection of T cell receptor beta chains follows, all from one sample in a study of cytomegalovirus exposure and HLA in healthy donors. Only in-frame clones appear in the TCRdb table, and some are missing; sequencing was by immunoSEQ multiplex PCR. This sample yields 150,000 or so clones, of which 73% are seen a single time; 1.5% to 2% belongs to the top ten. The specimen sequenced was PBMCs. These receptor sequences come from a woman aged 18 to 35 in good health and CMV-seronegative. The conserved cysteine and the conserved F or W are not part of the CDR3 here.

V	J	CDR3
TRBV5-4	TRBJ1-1	ASSSAGLGRDTEAF
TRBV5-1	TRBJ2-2	ASSWDTSVSTGELF
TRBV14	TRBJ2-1	ASSPEAGGHYNEQF
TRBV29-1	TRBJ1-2	SVRKEDSYGYT
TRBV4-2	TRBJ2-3	ASSQDRTTDTQY
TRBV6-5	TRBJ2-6	ASGTGANGLT
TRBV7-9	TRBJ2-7	SSSFGGAYEQY
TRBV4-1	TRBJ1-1	ASSQADGQAYEAF
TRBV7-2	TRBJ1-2	ASSLTPQGNYGYT
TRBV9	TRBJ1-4	ASSIGGQGIEKLF
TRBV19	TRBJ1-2	ASSASLRVGKGYT
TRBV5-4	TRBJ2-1	ASSLGGGRGRNEQF
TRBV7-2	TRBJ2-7	ASSLVTGGSYEQY
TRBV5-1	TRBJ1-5	ASSLAETGSGQPQH
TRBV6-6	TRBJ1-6	ASSLQGEINSPLH
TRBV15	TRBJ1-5	ATSRHPQPGNSNQPQH
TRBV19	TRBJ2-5	ASSIGRLAGGRGETQY
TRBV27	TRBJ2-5	ASRTGTSEQETQY
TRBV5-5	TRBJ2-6	ASSFQRGESGANVLT
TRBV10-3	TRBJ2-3	AISEAGGPGTDTQY
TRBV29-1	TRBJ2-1	SVAGRGYEQF
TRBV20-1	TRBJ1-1	SASRQGEAF
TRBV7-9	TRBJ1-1	ASSRDRGVFTEAF
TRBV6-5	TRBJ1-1	ASSTGPINTEAF
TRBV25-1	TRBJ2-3	ASSVGQASTDTQY
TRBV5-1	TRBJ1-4	ASSLRGARTNEKLF
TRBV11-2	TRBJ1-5	ASSRDSSNRPQH
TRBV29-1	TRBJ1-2	SGAGQKGDGYT
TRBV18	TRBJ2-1	ASSPYLTGGTLNEQF
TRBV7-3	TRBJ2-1	ASSLMPIGSGGASNEQF
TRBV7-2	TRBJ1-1	ASSAHMNTEAF
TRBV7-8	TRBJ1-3	ASSLGDNSGNTIY
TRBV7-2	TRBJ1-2	ASSSILLSSYGYT